This T cell receptor (beta chain) is drawn from a study of blood T cell repertoires in COVID-19. In the study overall: PBMCs, B-cell-depleted T cells, or T cells provided the cDNA or gDNA that made up the material.

The CDR3 has 14 residues. V was clipped by 11 bases and J by 8 bases; unmatched bases: 14. Germline CDR1 ENHRY, CDR2 SYGVKD. Patients of the Seattle cohort, enrolled during active infection, were followed longitudinally. Profiled with immunoSEQ multiplex PCR; TCRdb holds only in-frame clones, not every one. The sample lists some 190,000 clones; roughly four fifths were seen once. Sequenced sample: peripheral blood. The clonotype originates from a woman of 80 years or more with COVID-19, enrolled during active disease. This chain joins TRBV10-3 and TRBJ2-1; 8 bases fit TRBD1. The CDR3 loop reads CASQSDRDVHEQFF. As DNA, the CDR3 is TGTGCCTCCCAGTCGGACAGGGATGTCCATGAGCAGTTCTTC.